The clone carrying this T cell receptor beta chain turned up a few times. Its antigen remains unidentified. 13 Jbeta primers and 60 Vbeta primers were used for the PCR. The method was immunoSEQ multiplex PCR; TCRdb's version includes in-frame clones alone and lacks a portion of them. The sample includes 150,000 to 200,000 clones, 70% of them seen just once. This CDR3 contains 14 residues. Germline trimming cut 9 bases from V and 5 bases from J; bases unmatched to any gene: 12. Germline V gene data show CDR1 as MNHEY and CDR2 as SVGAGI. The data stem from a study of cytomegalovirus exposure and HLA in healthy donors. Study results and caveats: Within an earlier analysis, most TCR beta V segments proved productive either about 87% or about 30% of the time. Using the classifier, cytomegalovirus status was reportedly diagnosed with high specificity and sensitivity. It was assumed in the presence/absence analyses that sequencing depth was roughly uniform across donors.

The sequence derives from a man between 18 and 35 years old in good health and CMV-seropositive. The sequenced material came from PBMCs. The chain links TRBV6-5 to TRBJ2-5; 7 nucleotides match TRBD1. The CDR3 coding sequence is TGTGCCAGTCGGAAAGGGGGCAAAGGGGAGACCCAGTACTTC. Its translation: CASRKGGKGETQYF.